What follows are 15 T cell receptor beta chains derived from one specimen sequenced in a study of T cells in localized non-small cell lung cancer. The data were produced by immunoSEQ multiplex PCR, yet TCRdb's version contains in-frame clones alone and is incomplete. The sample shows about 46,000 clones, roughly 79% of them seen only once. Sample: peripheral blood mononuclear cells, taken before any cancer treatment. The receptors originated from a man aged 40 to 70 with stage III lung adenocarcinoma.

By frequency in the sample, this clone is large. This chain joins TRBV6-4 and TRBJ2-6, with D perhaps matching TRBD1 (5 bases). In germline, CDR1 is MRHNA, CDR2 SNTAGT. Trimming pared 0 bases from V and 0 bases from J, leaving 12 bases between. CDR3 length equals 18 residues. The CDR3 nucleotides are TGTGCCAGCAGTGACTCGGCCACAGGCCCCTCTGGGGCCAACGTCCTGACTTTC. Its protein product is CASSDSATGPSGANVLTF.

V and J are TRBV20-1 and TRBJ2-7; 7 bases match TRBD2. Germline V lookup: CDR1 DFQATT, CDR2 SNEGSKA (reference sequence). The ends lost 7 bases at V and 2 bases at J; junction bases unmatched: 2. This CDR3 comprises 11 residues. In DNA form, the CDR3 reads TGCAGTGGGGGGGGAGCCTACGAGCAGTACTTC. Amino acid sequence: CSGGGAYEQYF.

The gene calls are TRBV6-6 and TRBJ1-2; 10 positions agree with TRBD1. This CDR3 has 14 residues. V trimming: 2 bases; J trimming: 7 bases; junction bases outside the gene matches: 4. Germline loops: CDR1 MNHNY, CDR2 SVGAGI (reference sequence). CDR3 DNA sequence: TGTGCCAGCAGTTACCGGACAGGGGGGTTTGGCTACACCTTC. The encoded protein is CASSYRTGGFGYTF.

This clone appeared a few times. The chain is built from TRBV4-1 and TRBJ2-7; either TRBD1 or TRBD2 may supply D (5 bases each). The CDR3 covers 15 residues. Trimming pared 2 bases from V and 0 bases from J, leaving 11 bases between. Germline lookup yields CDR1 MGHRA and CDR2 YSYEKL. The CDR3 region has the DNA TGCGCCAGCAGCCAACGAGAGGGGAGCTCCTACGAGCAGTACTTC. Amino acids: CASSQREGSSYEQYF.

J is TRBJ1-6 and V is TRBV25-1; unclear D gene. Trimming shortened V by 6 bases and J by 9 bases, and 18 bases separated the two germline ends. Germline V gives CDR1 MGHDK, CDR2 SYGVNS. This CDR3 is 15 amino acids long. CDR3 nucleotide sequence: TGTGCCAGCAGCCCGATCCGGGAAAAGGCTTCACCCCTCCACTTT. It specifies CASSPIREKASPLHF.

This chain connects TRBV9 to TRBJ2-7, with 10 bases identical to TRBD2. The V segment lost 1 base and the J segment 2 bases; nucleotides outside the gene matches: 6. The CDR3 is 16 amino acids. Per the germline V gene, CDR1 is SGDLS and CDR2 is YYNGEE. CDR3: CASSVSSLAGAYEQYF. For the CDR3, the DNA is TGTGCCAGCAGCGTATCTTCCCTAGCGGGGGCCTACGAGCAGTACTTC.

The rearrangement joins TRBV5-4 to TRBJ2-5; 7 bases align to TRBD1. The V gene's germline CDR1 is SGHNT and CDR2 YYREEE (reference sequence). The CDR3 runs to 14 residues. J was trimmed by 5 bases and V by 4 bases; bases with no gene match: 8. The CDR3 DNA follows: TGTGCCAGCAGCACACAGCAGGGACAGGAGACCCAGTACTTC. Its protein is CASSTQQGQETQYF.

The chain couples TRBV5-5 to TRBJ2-7, with 7 bases that match TRBD1. The ends lost 2 bases at V and 1 base at J; junction bases unmatched: 6. This CDR3 comprises 15 residues. The germline V gene encodes CDR1 SGHKS and CDR2 YYEKEE (reference sequence). The CDR3 DNA is TGTGCCAGCAGCTTTAGTACAGGGGTATCCTACGAGCAGTACTTC. Protein product: CASSFSTGVSYEQYF. Full variable domain (missing parts from reference TRBV5-5 and TRBJ2-7): DAGVTQSPTHLIKTRGQQVTLRCSPISGHKSVSWYQQVLGQGPQFIFQYYEKEERGRGNFPDRFSARQFPNYSSELNVNALLLGDSALYLCASSFSTGVSYEQYFGPGTRLTVT.

The CDR3 sequence: CASSLGWVAGGLDYNEQFF. The CDR3 DNA reads as TGTGCCAGCAGCTTGGGTTGGGTAGCGGGGGGTCTGGATTACAATGAGCAGTTCTTC. This sequence joins TRBV11-3 and TRBJ2-1, with TRBD2 matching over 10 bases. The J segment lost 4 bases and the V segment lost 3 bases, leaving 15 bases of the junction unmatched. Germline V gives CDR1 SGHNT, CDR2 YENEEA. The CDR3 contains 19 residues.

The chain is built from TRBV6-1 and TRBJ2-3, with TRBD1 matching over 7 bases. J was trimmed by 0 bases and V by 0 bases; bases with no gene match: 3. The CDR3 spans 16 residues. Germline-derived CDR1 and CDR2 are MNHNS and SASEGT. The CDR3 bases are TGTGCCAGCAGTGAAGCGTGGACAGGTAGCACAGATACGCAGTATTTT. Translating gives CASSEAWTGSTDTQYF.

This chain joins TRBV5-5 and TRBJ2-7, with 11 bases that match TRBD1. This CDR3 is built from 15 residues. The germline CDR1 and CDR2 sequences are SGHKS and YYEKEE (reference sequence). Unmatched junction bases numbered 9, after V lost 7 bases and J lost 3 bases. The CDR3 sequence: CASGLRDRGNYEQYF. The CDR3 nucleotides are TGTGCCAGCGGACTCCGGGACAGGGGGAACTACGAGCAGTACTTC. The whole variable domain, filled in from reference TRBV5-5 and TRBJ2-7, reads DAGVTQSPTHLIKTRGQQVTLRCSPISGHKSVSWYQQVLGQGPQFIFQYYEKEERGRGNFPDRFSARQFPNYSSELNVNALLLGDSALYLCASGLRDRGNYEQYFGPGTRLTVT.

This clone was recorded once. This chain links TRBV6-5 with TRBJ1-4; D call uncertain. Germline CDR1 reads MNHEY; CDR2 reads SVGAGI. V lost 1 base and J lost 6, with 12 bases in between. CDR3 length: 15 amino acids. In DNA form, the CDR3 reads TGTGCCAGCAGTTACTATGGGGTAAAGGATGAAAAACTGTTTTTT. Amino acids: CASSYYGVKDEKLFF.

The genes are TRBV10-3 and TRBJ1-6; a possible D gene is TRBD1 (6 bases). The CDR3 length is 14 residues. V was trimmed by 0 bases and J by 8 bases, leaving 8 bases between them. CDR1 and CDR2 (germline): ENHRY, SYGVKD. The CDR3 loop is CAISESGGDSPLHF. CDR3 nucleotide sequence: TGTGCCATCAGTGAGTCAGGGGGGGATTCACCCCTCCACTTT.

In DNA form, the CDR3 reads TGTGCCAGCAGCTTGCAGGGGACCTCCTACGAGCAGTACTTC. The encoded protein is CASSLQGTSYEQYF. The chain has TRBV7-2 and TRBJ2-7; tentatively, D is TRBD1 (6 bases). Germline CDR1 is SGHTA and CDR2 is FQGNSA. CDR3 size: 14 residues. V was cut by 3 bases and J by 0 bases, with 9 bases left in between.

This rearrangement joins TRBV9 to TRBJ2-1; perhaps TRBD2 as D (6 bases). The CDR3 length is 14 residues. Trimming removed 2 bases at V and 8 bases at J, with 14 bases between. CDR1 and CDR2 (germline): SGDLS, YYNGEE. CDR3 residues: CASSVDLGGYEQFF. The DNA for the CDR3 is TGTGCCAGCAGCGTCGACCTTGGGGGGTATGAGCAGTTCTTC.